Listed below are T cell receptor beta chains from one sample, sequenced in a study of early T cells in non-severe SARS-CoV-2 infection. In TCRdb, the 5' RACE reads were re-called with MiXCR into one record per CDR3 protein. The sample has approximately 97,000 distinct CDR3 sequences; approximately 11% are singletons. Sequenced here: whole blood, sampled at baseline. All receptors derive from an adult who was a healthcare worker with PCR-confirmed SARS-CoV-2 infection or an uninfected control (not recorded which). Both conserved end residues are part of each CDR3. The D gene is left open where the match is weak. The size entry is marked missing in some rows and otherwise reads once, few, many or a size class.

few	TRBV29-1	TRBJ2-1	.	CSVEETPSSYNEQFF	TGCAGCGTTGAAGAGACCCCGAGCTCCTACAATGAGCAGTTCTTC
many	TRBV9	TRBJ1-5	.	CASSGKIYSNQPQHF	TGTGCCAGCAGCGGCAAGATCTATAGCAATCAGCCCCAGCATTTT
many	TRBV13	TRBJ2-5	.	CASSERTAEMETQYF	TGTGCCAGCAGCGAGAGGACAGCTGAAATGGAGACCCAGTACTTC
many	TRBV7-9	TRBJ2-7	.	CASSLESRGWDEQYF	TGTGCCAGCAGCTTAGAGAGCAGGGGATGGGACGAGCAGTACTTC
many	TRBV27	TRBJ2-7	TRBD1	CASSFSQGPYEQYF	TGTGCCAGCAGTTTCTCACAGGGGCCCTACGAGCAGTACTTC
many	TRBV14	TRBJ1-2	.	CASSQVERMGGYTF	TGTGCCAGCAGCCAAGTCGAACGGATGGGCGGCTACACCTTC
.	TRBV20-1	TRBJ2-1	.	CSAKRTDRYNEQFF	TGCAGTGCTAAGAGAACCGACAGGTACAATGAGCAGTTCTTC
.	TRBV24-1	TRBJ2-5	.	CATSDLAGQETQYF	TGTGCCACCAGTGATTTGGCGGGGCAAGAGACCCAGTACTTC
few	TRBV27	TRBJ1-5	TRBD1	CASMDRGGNQPQHF	TGTGCCAGCATGGACAGGGGGGGCAATCAGCCCCAGCATTTT
many	TRBV11-2	TRBJ2-1	.	CASSLAALNNEQFF	TGTGCCAGCAGCTTAGCTGCGTTAAACAATGAGCAGTTCTTC
many	TRBV29-1	TRBJ2-3	.	CSVDGGADTQYF	TGCAGCGTTGATGGGGGAGCAGATACGCAGTATTTT
.	TRBV29-1	TRBJ2-1	.	CSVETTKGGEQFF	TGCAGCGTTGAGACTACAAAGGGTGGTGAGCAGTTCTTC
few	TRBV9	TRBJ2-5	.	CASSVGPLGETQYF	TGTGCCAGCAGCGTAGGGCCGCTAGGGGAGACCCAGTACTTC
many	TRBV13	TRBJ1-1	TRBD1	CASSAFHRGYTEAFF	TGTGCCAGCAGCGCGTTCCACAGGGGGTACACTGAAGCTTTCTTT
.	TRBV20-1	TRBJ2-7	TRBD1	CSATPGQGADEQYF	TGCAGTGCTACACCGGGACAGGGGGCCGACGAGCAGTACTTC